Listed here are 24 T cell receptor beta chains from one sample, sequenced in a study of blood T cell repertoires in COVID-19. Sequencing used immunoSEQ multiplex PCR; TCRdb keeps in-frame clones, though not all of them. The table lists a few hundred thousand clones, 85% of them singletons. The specimen was peripheral blood. The receptors were sampled from a woman aged 18-29 years with acute or convalescent COVID-19.

This rearrangement joins TRBV7-3 to TRBJ1-4, with 8 bases lining up with TRBD1. The germline V gene has CDR1 SGHTA and CDR2 FQGTGA. CDR3 length: 15 residues. V lost 5 bases, J lost 5 bases, and 7 bases stayed unmatched. The CDR3, as DNA: TGTGCCAGCAGCCCGGGGACAGGCCCCAATGAAAAACTGTTTTTT. Translation: CASSPGTGPNEKLFF.

The chain is built from TRBV19 and TRBJ2-1; 8 nucleotides match TRBD1. Germline CDR1 and CDR2: LNHDA and SQIVND (reference sequence). J lost 4 bases, V lost 3 bases, and 2 bases had no gene match. This CDR3 contains 14 residues. This CDR3 is CASSIDRGYNEQFF. In DNA form, the CDR3 reads TGTGCCAGTAGTATCGACAGGGGTTACAATGAGCAGTTCTTC.

The J gene is TRBJ1-1, the V gene TRBV7-9; 8 positions agree with TRBD1. The ends lost 8 bases at V and 0 bases at J; junction bases unmatched: 2. This CDR3 comprises 13 residues. Germline V gene sequence: CDR1 SEHNR, CDR2 FQNEAQ (reference sequence). Written as DNA, the CDR3 is TGTGCCAGCGGACAGGGATTGAACACTGAAGCTTTCTTT. Its protein product is CASGQGLNTEAFF.

The chain has TRBV5-1 and TRBJ1-1, with TRBD1 matching 7 bases. CDR3 length equals 15 residues. Germline V gene lookup returns CDR1 SGHRS and CDR2 YFSETQ. V was pared by 4 bases and J by 7 bases, with 13 bases of the junction left unmatched. Here the CDR3 DNA reads TGCGCCAGCAGCCGGGACAGCGGTCCTTCTCTTGAAGCTTTCTTT. As protein: CASSRDSGPSLEAFF.

J is TRBJ2-7 and V is TRBV27; D may be TRBD2 (5 bases). The ends were cut back, 4 bases at V and 6 bases at J, with 19 bases in the middle. Germline-derived CDR1 and CDR2 are MNHEY and SMNVEV (reference sequence). This CDR3 is built from 15 residues. The CDR3 spells CASSSYLRPRGEQYF. In DNA form, the CDR3 reads TGTGCCAGCAGTTCTTACCTCCGGCCCCGGGGCGAGCAGTACTTC.

This clone was seen just once. This chain joins TRBV29-1 and TRBJ2-1; D ambiguous. The V gene's germline CDR1 is SQVTM and CDR2 ANQGSEA. The V and J ends lost 3 bases and 10 bases respectively, with 13 bases between them. CDR3 length equals 12 residues. The CDR3 DNA reads as TGCAGCGTTGATGGCGGAGAGATGGAGCAGTTCTTC. Residues: CSVDGGEMEQFF.

The chain couples TRBV6-5 to TRBJ1-3; TRBD1 might be the D (6 bases). The length of the CDR3 is 15 residues. CDR1 MNHEY and CDR2 SVGAGI come from the germline V gene. V was cut by 3 bases and J by 4 bases, with 13 bases left in between. The CDR3 DNA sequence: TGTGCCAGCAGTTATGCAGGGGTTAAGGGAAACACCATATATTTT. Translation: CASSYAGVKGNTIYF.

The chain couples TRBV2 to TRBJ1-5; a possible D gene is TRBD1 (6 bases). This CDR3 is built from 14 residues. Trimming pared 2 bases from V and 6 bases from J, leaving 11 bases between. Germline CDR1 reads SNHLY; CDR2 reads FYNNEI. This chain's CDR3 is CASSESRGAQPQHF. As DNA, the CDR3 is TGTGCCAGCAGTGAATCTCGGGGGGCTCAGCCCCAGCATTTT.

Only one count was recorded for this clone. The chain employs TRBV29-1 and TRBJ2-5; tentatively, D is TRBD1 (5 bases). The CDR3 totals 12 residues. Trimming removed 4 bases from V and 4 bases from J, with 10 bases in between. Looked up from germline, CDR1 is SQVTM and CDR2 is ANQGSEA. Written as DNA, the CDR3 is TGCAGCGTTGTAGTGACAGCAGAGACCCAGTACTTC. Translated: CSVVVTAETQYF.

Remarks on this clone: Other DNA sequences in this specimen translate into the identical CDR3. CDR3 region: CASSYSGAYEQYF. The CDR3 nucleotides read TGTGCCAGCAGTTATAGCGGTGCCTACGAGCAGTACTTC. The chain uses TRBV6-2 or TRBV6-3 and TRBJ2-7, with a possible D match to TRBD2 (6 bases). The CDR3 spans 13 residues. V dropped 3 bases and J dropped 2 bases, with 8 bases sitting between them. In germline, CDR1 is MNHEY, CDR2 SVGEGT.

This clone occurred a few times. The rearrangement uses TRBV3-1 (or the pseudogene TRBV3-2) and TRBJ1-2; D is uncertain. This CDR3 has 13 amino acids. The germline gives CDR1 LGHDT, CDR2 YNNKEL (reference sequence). The V end lost 0 bases, the J end lost 5 bases, and 7 bases lay between the germline ends. CDR3 residues: CASSQDGAYGYTF. Written as DNA, the CDR3 is TGTGCCAGCAGCCAAGACGGTGCGTATGGCTACACCTTC.

The sample holds many counts of this clone. This chain uses TRBV6-6 with TRBJ2-7; a possible D gene is TRBD1 (5 bases). The ends were cut back, 6 bases at V and 0 bases at J, with 6 bases in the middle. The CDR3 is made up of 12 amino acids. Germline CDR1 and CDR2: MNHNY and SVGAGI (reference sequence). The CDR3 protein is CASRQVSYEQYF. The CDR3 DNA sequence: TGTGCCAGCAGACAGGTCTCCTACGAGCAGTACTTC.

This rearrangement joins TRBV10-1 to TRBJ1-2, with TRBD1 as a possible D gene (5 bases). Germline V lookup: CDR1 WNHNN, CDR2 SYGVQD (reference sequence). With 6 bases removed from V and 4 bases from J, the gap between germline ends came to 12 bases. There are 13 residues in the CDR3. In nucleotides, the CDR3 is TGCGCCAGCAGCTCAGGGATTTCCTATGGCTACACCTTC. As protein: CASSSGISYGYTF.

The chain employs TRBV5-6 and TRBJ2-7, with D possibly TRBD1 on 6 matching bases. CDR1 is SGHDT and CDR2 is YYEEEE in the germline V gene. Trimming took 1 base from V and 6 from J, leaving 11 bases between them. The CDR3 length is 13 residues. The chain's CDR3 is CASSLSRTAEQYF. In nucleotides, the CDR3 is TGTGCCAGCAGCTTGTCCAGGACAGCCGAGCAGTACTTC.

J is TRBJ2-7 and V is TRBV6-1, with TRBD2 identical over 13 bases. This CDR3 is 16 amino acids long. Germline CDR1 MNHNS, CDR2 SASEGT. V gave up 0 bases and J gave up 7 bases; unmatched junction bases: 6. CDR3 sequence reads: CASSEALGLAGIEQYF. In nucleotides, the CDR3 is TGTGCCAGCAGTGAAGCGCTGGGACTAGCGGGGATAGAGCAGTACTTC.

This clone appeared once. The chain recombines TRBV7-2 with TRBJ2-2, with D perhaps matching TRBD2 (6 bases). Looked up from germline, CDR1 is SGHTA and CDR2 is FQGNSA. Between the trimmed V and J ends, which lost 1 base and 8 bases, there was a span of 14 bases. The CDR3 has 15 residues. The CDR3 coding sequence is TGTGCCAGCAGCTTAGTGGGCGGGGTTGAAGGGGAGCTGTTTTTT. Translating it yields CASSLVGGVEGELFF.

This clone was counted between two and nine times. In nucleotides, the CDR3 is TGTGCCAGCAGCTCAAAGACAGGGGGCACTGGAAACACCATATATTTT. Amino acid sequence: CASSSKTGGTGNTIYF. The chain combines TRBV7-8 with TRBJ1-3; 10 bases agree with TRBD1. The CDR3 totals 16 residues. J lost 2 bases, V lost 4 bases, and 5 bases had no gene match. The germline gives CDR1 SGHVS, CDR2 FQNEAQ. The full variable domain, its missing parts supplied by reference TRBV7-8 and TRBJ1-3, is GAGVSQSPRYKVAKRGQDVALRCDPISGHVSLFWYQQALGQGPEFLTYFQNEAQLDKSGLPSDRFFAERPEGSVSTLKIQRTQQEDSAVYLCASSSKTGGTGNTIYFGEGSWLTVV.

The CDR3 region has the DNA TGTGCCAGCAGCCAAAAGCTCCCCGGGACAGCCGTCTACGAGCAGTACTTC. Its protein product is CASSQKLPGTAVYEQYF. This chain uses TRBV21-1 with TRBJ2-7; the table assigns TRBD1, which was not confirmed against the DNA. TRBV21-1 corresponds to a pseudogene. The CDR3 loop spans 17 amino acids.

The chain is built from TRBV5-1 and TRBJ1-4; 10 bases agree with TRBD1. The V gene's germline CDR1 is SGHRS and CDR2 YFSETQ. J was trimmed by 5 bases and V by 3 bases; bases with no gene match: 7. This CDR3 region has 16 residues. CDR3 residues: CASSSGTGVQNEKLFF. In DNA form, the CDR3 reads TGCGCCAGCAGCTCCGGGACAGGGGTCCAAAATGAAAAACTGTTTTTT.

The chain is built from TRBV12-5 and TRBJ1-2; no clear D. Germline CDR1 LGHNT, CDR2 FRNRAP. CDR3 length: 17 residues. Trimming took 2 bases from V and 4 from J, leaving 20 bases between them. The CDR3 DNA is TGTGCTAGTGGTTTGATCAGCGGCCCACTCACCGTCTATGGCTACACCTTC. The encoded protein is CASGLISGPLTVYGYTF.

The V call is TRBV24-1, the J call TRBJ1-5, with 7 bases identical to TRBD1. CDR1 is KGHDR, CDR2 SFDVKD, per germline. This CDR3 has 12 amino acids. The junction had 3 bases not matched to a gene; V was cut back by 11 bases and J by 3 bases. CDR3 amino acids: CANGQDNQPQHF. Here the CDR3 DNA reads TGTGCCAATGGACAGGACAATCAGCCCCAGCATTTT.

The V gene is TRBV12-5, the J gene TRBJ2-6, with TRBD1 identical over 9 bases. The CDR3 covers 16 residues. V shed 6 bases, J shed 4 bases, and the junction held 7 bases outside the gene matches. Per the germline V gene, CDR1 is LGHNT and CDR2 is FRNRAP. The CDR3 coding sequence is TGTGCTAGTGGCCCGGGACAGGGAACGGGGGCCAACGTCCTGACTTTC. Protein: CASGPGQGTGANVLTF.

The V and J genes are TRBV3-1 (or the pseudogene TRBV3-2) and TRBJ1-1, with D possibly TRBD1 on 6 matching bases. From germline, CDR1 is LGHDT and CDR2 YNNKEL (reference sequence). The V gene lost 4 bases and the J gene lost 5 bases, with 14 bases spanning the gap. The CDR3 extends over 14 amino acids. The CDR3, as DNA: TGTGCCAGCAGCCGAGCACAGGGAGAAACTGAAGCTTTCTTT. Protein sequence: CASSRAQGETEAFF.

This clone was detected a few times. The rearrangement links TRBV7-2 to TRBJ2-1; 11 bases match TRBD2. The CDR3 loop spans 16 amino acids. Germline CDR1 SGHTA, CDR2 FQGNSA. V gave up 3 bases and J gave up 4 bases; unmatched junction bases: 5. In DNA, the CDR3 is TGTGCCAGCAGCTTGGCTAGCGGGAGGAATTACAATGAGCAGTTCTTC. It translates to CASSLASGRNYNEQFF.